The clone carrying this TCR beta chain showed up just a few times. Its antigen remains unknown. The data belong to a study of T cells after yellow fever vaccination. Whole-study findings and limits: The CD4 and CD8 compartments had a small share of their clonotypes in common. From the bulk population, abundant clonotypes could contaminate and appear within FACS-sorted repertoires.

The CDR3 contains 13 residues. Between the trimmed V and J ends, which lost 1 base and 6 bases, there was a span of 8 bases. Looked up from germline, CDR1 is LNHNV and CDR2 is YYDKDF (reference sequence). TCRdb reprocessed the 5' RACE reads with MiXCR, giving one entry per CDR3 protein. The sample shows a few hundred thousand distinct CDR3 sequences, 15% to 20% of them seen only once. This sequence was found in a man aged 30-40 years who received the YFV17D yellow fever vaccine. The chain employs TRBV15 and TRBJ2-3, with D possibly TRBD2 on 5 matching bases. Sequencing was performed on PBMCs, taken 15 days after the yellow fever booster vaccination. The chain's CDR3 is CATSRGGRDTQYF. The CDR3 nucleotides are TGTGCCACCAGCAGAGGAGGGCGGGATACGCAGTATTTT.